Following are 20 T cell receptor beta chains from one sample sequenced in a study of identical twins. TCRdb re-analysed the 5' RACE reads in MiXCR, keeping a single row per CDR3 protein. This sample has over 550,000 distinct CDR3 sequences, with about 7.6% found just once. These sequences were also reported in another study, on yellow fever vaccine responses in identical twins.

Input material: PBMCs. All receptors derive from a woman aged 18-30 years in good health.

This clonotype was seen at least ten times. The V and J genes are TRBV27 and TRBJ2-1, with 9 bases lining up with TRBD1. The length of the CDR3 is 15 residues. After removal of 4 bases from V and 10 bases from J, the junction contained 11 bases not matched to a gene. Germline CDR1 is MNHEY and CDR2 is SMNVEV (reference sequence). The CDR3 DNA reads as TGTGCCAGCAGTTCCGGGACAGGGTCTACTTGGGAGCAGTTCTTC. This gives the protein CASSSGTGSTWEQFF.

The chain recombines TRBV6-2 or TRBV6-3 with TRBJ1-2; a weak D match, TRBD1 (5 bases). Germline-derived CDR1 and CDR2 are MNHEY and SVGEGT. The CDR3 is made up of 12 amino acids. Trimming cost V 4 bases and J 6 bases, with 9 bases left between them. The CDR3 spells CASSLGADGYTF. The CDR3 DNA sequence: TGTGCCAGCAGTTTAGGGGCGGATGGCTACACCTTC.

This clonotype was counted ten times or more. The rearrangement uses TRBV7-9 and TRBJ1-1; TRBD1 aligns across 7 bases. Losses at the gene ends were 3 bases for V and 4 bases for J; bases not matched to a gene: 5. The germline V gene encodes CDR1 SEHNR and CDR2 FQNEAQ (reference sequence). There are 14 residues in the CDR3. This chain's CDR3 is CASSLTGSATEAFF. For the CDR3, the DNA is TGTGCCAGCAGCTTGACAGGGTCGGCCACTGAAGCTTTCTTT.

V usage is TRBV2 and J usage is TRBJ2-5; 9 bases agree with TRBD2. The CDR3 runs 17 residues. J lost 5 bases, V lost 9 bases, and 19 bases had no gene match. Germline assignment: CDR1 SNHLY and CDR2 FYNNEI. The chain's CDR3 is CARGLGREGRRSETQYF. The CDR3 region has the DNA TGTGCCAGGGGACTGGGGCGGGAGGGCCGTCGCAGTGAGACCCAGTACTTC.

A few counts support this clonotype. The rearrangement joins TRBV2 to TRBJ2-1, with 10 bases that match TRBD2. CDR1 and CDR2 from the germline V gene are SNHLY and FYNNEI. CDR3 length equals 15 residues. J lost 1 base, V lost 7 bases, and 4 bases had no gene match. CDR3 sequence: CASNPLAGSYNEQFF. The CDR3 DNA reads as TGTGCCAGCAACCCACTAGCGGGATCCTACAATGAGCAGTTCTTC.

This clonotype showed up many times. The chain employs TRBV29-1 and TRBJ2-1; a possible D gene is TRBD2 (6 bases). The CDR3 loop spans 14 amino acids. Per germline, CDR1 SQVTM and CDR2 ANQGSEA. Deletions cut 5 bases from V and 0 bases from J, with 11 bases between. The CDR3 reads CSVLRGSSYNEQFF. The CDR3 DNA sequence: TGCAGCGTTCTGCGGGGAAGCTCCTACAATGAGCAGTTCTTC.

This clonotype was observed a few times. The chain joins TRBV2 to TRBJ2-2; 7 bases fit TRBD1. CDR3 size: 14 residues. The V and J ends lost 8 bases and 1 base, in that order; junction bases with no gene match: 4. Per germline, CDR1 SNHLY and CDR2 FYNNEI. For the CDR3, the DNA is TGTGCCAGCTACTGGACAGGGAACACCGGGGAGCTGTTTTTT. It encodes CASYWTGNTGELFF.

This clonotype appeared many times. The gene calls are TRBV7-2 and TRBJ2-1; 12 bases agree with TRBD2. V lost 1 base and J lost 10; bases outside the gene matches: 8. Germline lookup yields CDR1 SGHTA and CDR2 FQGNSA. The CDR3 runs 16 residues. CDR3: CASSLEASGRAREQFF. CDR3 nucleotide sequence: TGTGCCAGCAGCTTAGAAGCTAGCGGGAGGGCCAGGGAGCAGTTCTTC. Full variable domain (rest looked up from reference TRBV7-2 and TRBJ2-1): GAGVSQSPSNKVTEKGKDVELRCDPISGHTALYWYRQSLGQGLEFLIYFQGNSAPDKSGLPSDRFSAERTGGSVSTLTIQRTQQEDSAVYLCASSLEASGRAREQFFGPGTRLTVL.

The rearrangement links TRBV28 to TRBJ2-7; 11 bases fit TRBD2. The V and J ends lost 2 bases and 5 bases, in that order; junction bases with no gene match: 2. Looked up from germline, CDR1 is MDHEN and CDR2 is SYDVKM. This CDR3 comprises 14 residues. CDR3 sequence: CASSLLAGGHEQYF. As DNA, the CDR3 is TGTGCCAGCAGTTTACTAGCGGGAGGACACGAGCAGTACTTC.

The CDR3 loop is CASSAGGRGQPQHF. The DNA for the CDR3 is TGTGCCAGCAGTGCGGGGGGCCGAGGTCAGCCCCAGCATTTT. V usage is TRBV2 and J usage is TRBJ1-5, with D possibly matching TRBD1 (6 bases). Germline loops: CDR1 SNHLY, CDR2 FYNNEI. CDR3 length equals 14 residues. Trimming shortened V by 4 bases and J by 6 bases, and 13 bases separated the two germline ends.

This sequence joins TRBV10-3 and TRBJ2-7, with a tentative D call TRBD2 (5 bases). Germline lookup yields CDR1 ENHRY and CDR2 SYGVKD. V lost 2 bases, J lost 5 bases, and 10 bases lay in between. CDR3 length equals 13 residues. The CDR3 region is CAISEREGNEQYV. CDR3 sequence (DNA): TGTGCCATCAGTGAGCGCGAGGGTAACGAGCAGTACGTC.

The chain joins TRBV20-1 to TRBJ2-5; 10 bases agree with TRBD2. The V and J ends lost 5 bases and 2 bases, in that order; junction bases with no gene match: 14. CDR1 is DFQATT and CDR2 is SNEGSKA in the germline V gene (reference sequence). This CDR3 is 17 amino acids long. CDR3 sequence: CSAHSWGVAGGQETQYF. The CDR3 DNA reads TGCAGTGCTCACTCATGGGGGGTAGCGGGGGGTCAAGAGACCCAGTACTTC.

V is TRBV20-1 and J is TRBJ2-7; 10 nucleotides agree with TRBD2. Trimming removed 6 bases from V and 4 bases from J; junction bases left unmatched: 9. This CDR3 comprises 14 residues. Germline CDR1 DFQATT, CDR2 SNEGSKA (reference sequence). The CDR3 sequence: CSATRASGSYEQYF. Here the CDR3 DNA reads TGCAGTGCCACGAGGGCTAGCGGGAGTTACGAGCAGTACTTC.

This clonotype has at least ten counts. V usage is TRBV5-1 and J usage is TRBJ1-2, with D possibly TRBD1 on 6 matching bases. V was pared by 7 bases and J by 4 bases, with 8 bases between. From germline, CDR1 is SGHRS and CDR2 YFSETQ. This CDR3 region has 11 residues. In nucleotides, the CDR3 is TGCGCCAGCCGACAGGCCTATGGCTACACCTTC. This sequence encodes CASRQAYGYTF.

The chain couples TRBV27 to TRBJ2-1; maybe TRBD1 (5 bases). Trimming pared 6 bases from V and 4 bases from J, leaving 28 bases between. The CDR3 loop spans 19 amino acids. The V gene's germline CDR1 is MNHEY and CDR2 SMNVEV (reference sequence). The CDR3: CASRNTRTIGSETYNEQFF. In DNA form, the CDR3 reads TGTGCCAGCAGAAACACGCGGACAATCGGAAGCGAGACTTACAATGAGCAGTTCTTC.

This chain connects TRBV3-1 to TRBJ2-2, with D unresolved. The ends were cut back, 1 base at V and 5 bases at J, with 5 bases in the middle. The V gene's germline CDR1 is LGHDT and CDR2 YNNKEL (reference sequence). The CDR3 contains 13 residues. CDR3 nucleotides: TGTGCCAGCAGCCAAGGCACTACCGGGGAGCTGTTTTTT. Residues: CASSQGTTGELFF.

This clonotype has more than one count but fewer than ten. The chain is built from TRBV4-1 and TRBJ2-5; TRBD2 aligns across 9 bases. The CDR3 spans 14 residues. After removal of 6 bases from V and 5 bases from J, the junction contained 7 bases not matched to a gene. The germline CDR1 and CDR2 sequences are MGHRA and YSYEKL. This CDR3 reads CASSQREARETQYF. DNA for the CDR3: TGCGCCAGCAGTCAGCGGGAGGCTCGTGAGACCCAGTACTTC.

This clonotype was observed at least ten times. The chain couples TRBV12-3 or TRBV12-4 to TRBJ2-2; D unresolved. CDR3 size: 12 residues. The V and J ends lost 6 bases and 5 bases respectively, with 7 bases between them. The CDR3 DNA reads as TGTGCCAGCAGGCTTGGTACCGGGGAGCTGTTTTTT. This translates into CASRLGTGELFF.

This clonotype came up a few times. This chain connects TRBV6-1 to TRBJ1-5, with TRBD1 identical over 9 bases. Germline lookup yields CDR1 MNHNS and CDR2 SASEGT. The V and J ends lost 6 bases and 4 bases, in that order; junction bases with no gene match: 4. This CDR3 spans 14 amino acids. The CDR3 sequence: CASSADRGNQPQHF. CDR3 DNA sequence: TGTGCCAGCAGCGCGGACAGGGGAAATCAGCCCCAGCATTTT.

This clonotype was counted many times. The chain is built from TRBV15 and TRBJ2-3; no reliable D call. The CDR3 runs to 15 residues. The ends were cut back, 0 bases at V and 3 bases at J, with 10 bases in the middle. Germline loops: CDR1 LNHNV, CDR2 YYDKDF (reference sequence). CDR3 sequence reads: CATSREIEATDTQYF. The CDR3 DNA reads TGTGCCACCAGCAGAGAAATCGAGGCAACAGATACGCAGTATTTT.